This record concerns one TCR beta chain sequence. Constant-segment primers were used for 5'RACE, and the resulting TCR alpha and TCR beta cDNA libraries carried sample barcodes and UMIs. TCRdb processed the 5' RACE reads anew with MiXCR; each CDR3 protein has one entry. The repertoire holds under 300,000 distinct CDR3 sequences, approximately 8.4% seen once, with about 20% in the top ten. The sample comes from a study of T-cell memory formation after mild COVID-19. Study background: TCR clusters were mostly donor specific.

The TCR sequence derives from a man between 18 and 35 years old who had mild COVID-19 (a few samples of this study predate the infection). Cell type and time point are not known. The sample taken for sequencing was PBMCs or a T cell subset sorted from them (not recorded which).

The CDR3 here is CASIGHGWGTEAFF. The CDR3 DNA sequence: TGTGCCAGCATTGGCCACGGTTGGGGCACTGAAGCTTTCTTT. The chain recombines TRBV6-2 or TRBV6-3 with TRBJ1-1, with D unclear. Trimming took off 7 bases at V and 4 bases at J, with 16 bases between the two ends. The CDR3 loop spans 14 amino acids. Germline CDR1 is MNHEY and CDR2 is SVGEGT.